The source of this T cell receptor (beta chain) is a study of blood T cells in healthy people across ages. With a J-beta primer mix and a sample-barcoded 5' primer, a second PCR ran about 6 to 11 cycles. Using its own MiXCR run on the 5' RACE reads, TCRdb lists one record per CDR3 protein. The data contain around 1,800,000 distinct CDR3 sequences, more than 35% of them singletons. This clonotype came up many times. Trimming cost V 3 bases and J 5 bases, with 10 bases left between them. The germline gives CDR1 SQVTM, CDR2 ANQGSEA. The CDR3 sequence is 12 residues long. This clonotype was obtained from a human donor in good health. This chain joins TRBV29-1 and TRBJ2-5; D is perhaps TRBD1 (5 bases). Sequencing was done on a sample of blood. This chain's CDR3 is CSVDQGDETQYF. DNA of the CDR3: TGCAGCGTTGACCAGGGTGACGAGACCCAGTACTTC.